The next 10 T cell receptor beta chains were all read from a single sample in a study of tumor-infiltrating lymphocytes in localized non-small cell lung cancer. Libraries were prepared by immunoSEQ multiplex PCR; TCRdb keeps only in-frame clonotypes and omits some of them. The data contain about 14,000 clones, approximately 70% of them singletons. The sequencing sample was made of lung tumor tissue. The source of these receptors is a human donor with non-small cell lung cancer.

V is TRBV5-1 and J is TRBJ2-7; D remains unclear. The ends were cut back, 0 bases at V and 0 bases at J, with 13 bases in the middle. This CDR3 comprises 16 residues. Looked up from germline, CDR1 is SGHRS and CDR2 is YFSETQ. The chain's CDR3 is CASSLASRSNSYEQYF. The CDR3 coding sequence is TGCGCCAGCAGCTTGGCCTCGCGGTCAAACTCCTACGAGCAGTACTTC.

The V call is TRBV4-3, the J call TRBJ2-1; D possibly corresponds to TRBD1 (7 bases). The CDR3 runs 18 residues. Trimming removed 0 bases at V and 4 bases at J, with 19 bases between. Germline V gene data show CDR1 as LGHNA and CDR2 as YSLEER. The CDR3 protein is CASSQDRAGTAGYNEQFF. In DNA, the CDR3 is TGCGCCAGCAGCCAAGATCGGGCCGGGACAGCGGGTTACAATGAGCAGTTCTTC.

This chain joins TRBV27 and TRBJ2-5; weak D call: TRBD2 (5 bases). Looked up from germline, CDR1 is MNHEY and CDR2 is SMNVEV (reference sequence). Trimming took 6 bases from V and 7 from J, leaving 21 bases between them. The CDR3 is 15 amino acids. The CDR3 DNA sequence: TGTGCCAGCAGCCAGCGCGGGCGAGCAGCAGGGACCCAGTACTTC. Its protein product is CASSQRGRAAGTQYF.

CDR3 nucleotide sequence: TGCGCCAGCAGCTTGGGAGGGGGTGGAGGCTACACCTTC. This sequence encodes CASSLGGGGGYTF. This chain uses TRBV5-1 with TRBJ1-2, with D maybe TRBD1 (6 bases). CDR1 is SGHRS, CDR2 YFSETQ, per germline. The CDR3 is 13 residues long. Trimming took 0 bases from V and 8 from J, leaving 11 bases between them.

There are a few counts of this clone. The V and J genes are TRBV5-1 and TRBJ1-2; D is uncertain. CDR3 size: 13 residues. Germline V gene data show CDR1 as SGHRS and CDR2 as YFSETQ. Trimming removed 1 base at V and 3 bases at J, with 7 bases between. CDR3 amino acids: CASSLNGDYGYTF. CDR3 sequence (DNA): TGCGCCAGCAGCTTGAATGGGGACTATGGCTACACCTTC.

The chain is built from TRBV6-5 and TRBJ1-3, with TRBD1 matching over 7 bases. CDR1 and CDR2 (germline): MNHEY, SVGAGI. V was pared by 4 bases and J by 0 bases, with 6 bases of the junction left unmatched. This CDR3 is 16 amino acids long. As DNA, the CDR3 is TGTGCCAGCAGTTTAGGACAGGTCTTCTCTGGAAACACCATATATTTT. It encodes CASSLGQVFSGNTIYF.

In this sample, this clone turned up a few times. The chain has TRBV11-2 and TRBJ1-1, with 7 positions matching TRBD1. V shed 1 base and J 1 base; nucleotides not matched to a gene: 3. Germline loops: CDR1 SGHAT, CDR2 FQNNGV. The CDR3 has 15 amino acids. The chain's CDR3 is CASSLGGTANTEAFF. CDR3 bases: TGTGCCAGCAGCTTAGGTGGGACAGCGAACACTGAAGCTTTCTTT. The full variable domain, with the rest looked up from reference TRBV11-2 and TRBJ1-1, is EAGVAQSPRYKIIEKRQSVAFWCNPISGHATLYWYQQILGQGPKLLIQFQNNGVVDDSQLPKDRFSAERLKGVDSTLKIQPAKLEDSAVYLCASSLGGTANTEAFFGQGTRLTVV.

V usage is TRBV6-1 and J usage is TRBJ2-7, with unresolved D. This CDR3 has 11 amino acids. Trimming left V 1 base short and J 9 bases short, with 7 bases between. Germline V CDR1 and CDR2: MNHNS, SASEGT. CDR3 DNA: TGTGCCAGCAGTGAAGGGGCACGGCAGTACTTC. Its protein product is CASSEGARQYF.

V usage is TRBV11-3 and J usage is TRBJ2-1, with D perhaps TRBD2 (6 bases). The CDR3 contains 15 residues. Germline CDR1 SGHNT, CDR2 YENEEA. Trimming stripped 5 bases from V and 7 bases from J, with 18 bases between. The chain's CDR3 is CASSGRLGDLNEQFF. DNA for the CDR3: TGTGCCAGCAGCGGGCGGTTAGGGGACTTAAATGAGCAGTTCTTC.

Concerning this clone: Mismatch with germline at one junction end may stem from a read error. This chain joins TRBV18 and TRBJ2-7; D is unresolved. Looked up from germline, CDR1 is KGHSH and CDR2 is LQKENI. The length of the CDR3 is 13 residues. CDR3 in amino acids: CASPPPSAREQYF. The CDR3 DNA is TGTGCCAGCCCACCACCGTCAGCGCGTGAGCAGTACTTC.